A single sample is the source of the 11 T cell receptor beta chains below, sequenced in a study of technical replicates of blood from a few donors. Here immunoSEQ multiplex PCR was the method, and the copy in TCRdb shows in-frame clones only, minus some. The sample yields 98,000 or so clones, around 95% seen once. Sequences were obtained from T cells isolated from PBMCs. The receptors stem from a human donor in good health.

The rearrangement links TRBV5-1 to TRBJ1-2; the D is unclear. Per germline, CDR1 SGHRS and CDR2 YFSETQ. The CDR3 is 13 residues long. Trimming removed 0 bases from V and 7 bases from J, with 10 bases in between. CDR3 residues: CASSLERVGGYTF. CDR3 nucleotides: TGCGCCAGCAGCTTGGAGCGGGTAGGTGGCTACACCTTC.

The chain has TRBV6-5 and TRBJ1-6; 8 nucleotides line up with TRBD1. The CDR3 is 15 residues long. After removal of 1 base from V and 9 bases from J, the junction contained 5 bases not matched to a gene. Germline lookup yields CDR1 MNHEY and CDR2 SVGAGI. The CDR3 DNA is TGTGCCAGCAGTTACTGGACAGGGAGTGGTTCACCCCTCCACTTT. It specifies CASSYWTGSGSPLHF.

This rearrangement joins TRBV9 to TRBJ1-5; 7 nucleotides match TRBD1. With V trimmed by 0 bases and J by 7 bases, 34 bases remained unmatched. The germline gives CDR1 SGDLS, CDR2 YYNGEE. This CDR3 region has 24 residues. CDR3 coding DNA: TGTGCCAGCAGCGTAGAGCGGCATTGGGGGCAAGAGAGTAGCACGACAGGGTTCATCCAGCCCCAGCATTTT. It is translated as CASSVERHWGQESSTTGFIQPQHF.

The chain is built from TRBV6-1 and TRBJ2-7; the match to TRBD2 covers 7 bases. With V trimmed by 4 bases and J by 0 bases, 3 bases remained unmatched. This CDR3 contains 14 residues. Germline V lookup: CDR1 MNHNS, CDR2 SASEGT. The CDR3 loop is CASSGGDYSYEQYF. The CDR3 DNA sequence: TGTGCCAGCAGTGGGGGGGACTACTCCTACGAGCAGTACTTC.

The gene calls are TRBV2 and TRBJ2-7, with 7 bases lining up with TRBD1. This CDR3 is built from 14 residues. V gave up 3 bases and J gave up 1 base; unmatched junction bases: 3. CDR1 SNHLY and CDR2 FYNNEI come from the germline V gene. CDR3 protein: CASSDRDSSYEQYF. In DNA form, the CDR3 reads TGTGCCAGCAGTGACCGGGACAGTTCCTACGAGCAGTACTTC.

V usage is TRBV18 and J usage is TRBJ1-1; TRBD1 matches at 8 bases. V shed 4 bases and J 0 bases; nucleotides not matched to a gene: 1. Germline V CDR1 and CDR2: KGHSH, LQKENI. The CDR3 has 14 residues. The CDR3 loop is CASSRQGLNTEAFF. CDR3 in DNA: TGTGCCAGCTCACGACAGGGGTTGAACACTGAAGCTTTCTTT.

The chain combines TRBV6-1 with TRBJ2-2; D is uncertain. The V gene lost 6 bases and the J gene lost 6 bases, with 5 bases spanning the gap. CDR3 length: 11 residues. The germline V gene has CDR1 MNHNS and CDR2 SASEGT. The CDR3 here is CASRPAGELFF. The CDR3 nucleotides read TGTGCCAGCAGACCGGCCGGGGAGCTGTTTTTT.

The chain recombines TRBV5-4 with TRBJ1-1; 7 bases align to TRBD1. Germline CDR1 and CDR2: SGHNT and YYREEE (reference sequence). Germline trimming cut 3 bases from V and 4 bases from J; bases unmatched to any gene: 6. The length of the CDR3 is 14 residues. CDR3 residues: CASSYTGEATEAFF. The CDR3 DNA sequence: TGTGCCAGCAGCTATACAGGGGAGGCCACTGAAGCTTTCTTT.

The genes are TRBV19 and TRBJ2-5; 7 bases map to TRBD2. This CDR3 region has 13 residues. V shed 9 bases and J 3 bases; nucleotides not matched to a gene: 7. The germline V gene has CDR1 LNHDA and CDR2 SQIVND (reference sequence). The CDR3 loop is CASGGIGEETQYF. CDR3 coding DNA: TGTGCCAGCGGGGGGATTGGCGAAGAGACCCAGTACTTC.

The chain carries TRBV6-1 and TRBJ1-5; no clear D gene. Between the trimmed V and J ends, which lost 3 bases and 0 bases, there was a span of 6 bases. Germline CDR1 and CDR2: MNHNS and SASEGT. This CDR3 spans 14 amino acids. The CDR3 region is CASSESYSNQPQHF. CDR3 DNA sequence: TGTGCCAGCAGTGAGAGCTATAGCAATCAGCCCCAGCATTTT.

V is TRBV7-2 and J is TRBJ2-7; TRBD1 might be the D (7 bases). With 2 bases removed from V and 2 bases from J, the gap between germline ends came to 13 bases. Germline CDR1 SGHTA, CDR2 FQGNSA. The CDR3 sequence is 15 residues long. The CDR3 bases are TGTGCCAGCAGCTTAAATCAGGGGGGTCCCTACGAGCAGTACTTC. Translating gives CASSLNQGGPYEQYF.